The text below deals with one T cell receptor (beta chain). The antigen is unknown. This record comes from a study of blood T cells in healthy people across ages. Germline lookup yields CDR1 MDHEN and CDR2 SYDVKM. Trimming removed 3 bases from V and 3 bases from J, with 15 bases in between. The CDR3 is made up of 16 amino acids. Points from the study as a whole: Naive and antigen-experienced cells were not separated, limiting conclusive comparison.

A second about 7 to 11 cycle PCR used barcoded and J-beta primers. Via MiXCR, TCRdb re-called the 5' RACE reads, giving one row per CDR3 protein. The table includes hundreds of thousands of distinct CDR3 sequences, about 61% detected once. Sequenced input: blood. The chain recombines TRBV28 with TRBJ1-5; the D is unclear. The sequence derives from a man aged 40-50 years in good health. CDR3 DNA: TGTGCCAGCAGTTTCGTGGGTTCGGGTGACAATCAGCCCCAGCATTTT. Encoded protein: CASSFVGSGDNQPQHF. The variable domain in full, with the rest retrieved from reference TRBV28 and TRBJ1-5, is DVKVTQSSRYLVKRTGEKVFLECVQDMDHENMFWYRQDPGLGLRLIYFSYDVKMKEKGDIPEGYSVSREKKERFSLILESASTNQTSMYLCASSFVGSGDNQPQHFGDGTRLSIL.